Sequencing of this T cell receptor beta chain was carried out in a study of post-analysis software for immune sequencing data. Overall study: Relapsing-remitting, secondary progressive and progressive-relapsing forms of multiple sclerosis all featured among disease courses.

Unique molecular identifiers were carried by the TCR beta cDNA libraries. Researchers reported some 500,000 cDNA molecules coming from roughly 1 to 10 million T cells. TCRdb passed the PCR reads through MiXCR, listing each CDR3 protein once. The repertoire includes 800,000 to 950,000 distinct CDR3 sequences, around 50% of them detected once, and 4% to 5.5% sits in the top ten. Findings and caveats of the study: Relative to controls, patients had several TRBV segments at higher frequency, with TRBV5-6, TRBV5-1 and TRBV20-1 among these. The normalized Chao1 diversity of multiple sclerosis patients was significantly lower than that of controls.

Germline-derived CDR1 and CDR2 are SGHRS and YFSETQ. Trimming removed 9 bases from V and 1 base from J, with 10 bases in between. The CDR3 runs 13 residues. A note on this clonotype: Its antigen is currently unknown.

The sequencing input was blood. V and J are TRBV5-1 and TRBJ2-2, with D possibly being TRBD1 (5 bases). The TCR was taken from a girl under 18 with multiple sclerosis. CDR3 protein: CAKGHLNTGELFF. DNA for the CDR3: TGCGCCAAAGGACATTTGAACACCGGGGAGCTGTTTTTT.